This is a list of T cell receptor beta chains from one sample in a study of human T cells and chemical hapten exposure. TCRdb called the RACE reads again in MiXCR, with one record for every CDR3 protein. The table records roughly 48,000 distinct CDR3 sequences, more than 9.5% of them present only once. Specimen: whole blood, collected in connection with sensitization to the hapten diphenylcyclopropenone (DPC). These TCRs come from a woman between 40 and 50 years old with alopecia areata. Some clones in this sample may be carry-over from other donors' samples. CDR3s include the opening cysteine and the closing phenylalanine or tryptophan. The D gene is left open where the match is weak. Clone size is given for some rows only: seen once, a few or many times, or a class if the clone is expanded.

-	-	TRBV29-1	TRBJ1-2	TGCAGCGTTGTAGGGAGCAATGGCTACACCTTC	CSVVGSNGYTF
-	-	TRBV28	TRBJ2-7	TGTGCCAGCAGCTCTACCGGAACAGCTTCCTACGAGCAGTACTTC	CASSSTGTASYEQYF
-	many	TRBV24-1	TRBJ2-2	TGTGCCACCAGTGAAGGGAGACCCGGGGAGCTGTTTTTT	CATSEGRPGELFF
-	few	TRBV19	TRBJ1-5	TGTGCCAGTACCAAAGAGGGGCACAGCAATCAGCCCCAGCATTTT	CASTKEGHSNQPQHF
-	many	TRBV9	TRBJ1-3	TGTGCCAGCAGCGATGCCCTCCAGGAGGAGCAAGCCCCTGGAAACACCATATATTTT	CASSDALQEEQAPGNTIYF
-	many	TRBV3-1	TRBJ2-1	TGTGCCAGCAGAAATCGACTAGATGTCTACAATGAGCAGTTCTTC	CASRNRLDVYNEQFF
-	few	TRBV7-7	TRBJ2-5	TGTGCTAGCAGCTTAGCCCAATCGGGGTTTGAGACCCAGTACTTC	CASSLAQSGFETQYF
-	-	TRBV10-2	TRBJ2-3	TGCGCCAGCAGCCAGGGCGATACGCAGTATTTT	CASSQGDTQYF
TRBD1	few	TRBV3-1	TRBJ1-2	TGTGCCGCAGGACAGGGCAGTTGGGGCTACACCTTC	CAAGQGSWGYTF
-	many	TRBV7-2	TRBJ1-6	TGTGCCAGCAGCCCGGGACCGAGAAATTCACCCCTCCACTTT	CASSPGPRNSPLHF
-	few	TRBV18	TRBJ1-5	TGTGCCAGCTCACTCTCCGCGGGGGCGGTCGGGCAGCCCCAGCATTTT	CASSLSAGAVGQPQHF
-	-	TRBV28	TRBJ1-1	TGTGCCAGCAGTTTACCAGATCTTAACAACGCTGAAGCTTTCTTT	CASSLPDLNNAEAFF
TRBD1	many	TRBV7-6	TRBJ1-2	TGTGCCAGCAGCTTAGCTACCGGACAGGACGGGGGCTACACCTTC	CASSLATGQDGGYTF
TRBD2	once	TRBV5-1	TRBJ2-3	TGCGCCAGCAGCTTGGTAGCGGGGAACACAGATACGCAGTATTTT	CASSLVAGNTDTQYF
TRBD2	-	TRBV20-1	TRBJ2-3	TGCAGTGCGAGCAAGCGGGGGGGTTCAGATACGCAGTATTTT	CSASKRGGSDTQYF
TRBD2	few	TRBV11-3	TRBJ2-1	TGTGCCAGCAGCGCGCGACTAGCGGGATCTTACAATGAGCAGTTCTTC	CASSARLAGSYNEQFF
-	many	TRBV6-1	TRBJ2-7	TGTGCCAGCAGTGACTCCCGGCATTGGATGTACGAGCAGTACTTC	CASSDSRHWMYEQYF
-	medium-sized	TRBV5-1	TRBJ1-5	TGCGCCAGCAGCCCTGGGACGGATAACCGTAATCAGCCCCAGCATTTT	CASSPGTDNRNQPQHF
TRBD1	-	TRBV30	TRBJ2-3	TGTGCCTGGGGAGCTACAGGGGGTAGCGCAGATACGCAGTATTTT	CAWGATGGSADTQYF
TRBD2	-	TRBV20-1	TRBJ2-7	TGCAGTGCTAGAGATCAGCGGGGGTCGGACTACGAGCAGTACTTC	CSARDQRGSDYEQYF
TRBD1	few	TRBV24-1	TRBJ1-2	TGTGCCACCAGTGACCCAGCCGACAGGGTCTATGGCTACACCTTC	CATSDPADRVYGYTF
-	many	TRBV29-1	TRBJ2-1	TGCAGCGTTGATTTACCGCGAGTTAAATACAATGAGCAGTTCTTC	CSVDLPRVKYNEQFF
-	-	TRBV27	TRBJ2-1	TGTGCCAGCAGTTTATCGGTAGTCCATGAGCAGTTCTTC	CASSLSVVHEQFF
-	many	TRBV12-5	TRBJ2-3	TGTGCTAGTGGTTTGGTACTGTCAGAACTCACAGATACGCAGTATTTT	CASGLVLSELTDTQYF
TRBD1	few	TRBV18	TRBJ1-5	TGTGCCAGCTCACCCCAGCGGAGGGGGCTACAGCCCCAGCATTTT	CASSPQRRGLQPQHF
-	-	TRBV6-2/TRBV6-3	TRBJ2-7	TGTGCCAGCAGTAACCCGACAGCCCAGTCCTACGAGCAGTACTTC	CASSNPTAQSYEQYF
TRBD1	-	TRBV5-5	TRBJ1-1	TGTGCCAGCAGCTTGGGGCTGGGACAGCCGAACACTGAAGCTTTCTTT	CASSLGLGQPNTEAFF
-	many	TRBV4-3	TRBJ1-4	TGCGCCAGCAGCCGGGACCGGGCGCAAAATGAAAAACTGTTTTTT	CASSRDRAQNEKLFF
-	few	TRBV29-1	TRBJ1-4	TGCAGCGTTGTGTTTCCTGGGGCCGGAAAACTGTTTTTT	CSVVFPGAGKLFF
-	-	TRBV4-3	TRBJ2-1	TGCGCCAGCAGCCAAAGTGTACTAGTTGGTGGGAATGAGCAGTTCTTC	CASSQSVLVGGNEQFF
TRBD2	-	TRBV12-3/TRBV12-4	TRBJ2-5	TGTGCCAGCAGTTTGGGTGCTAGCGGGAGAGAGACCCAGTACTTC	CASSLGASGRETQYF
-	many	TRBV14	TRBJ2-7	TGTGCCAGCAGCCAAGTTTTCTACGAGCAGTACTTC	CASSQVFYEQYF
-	many	TRBV6-5	TRBJ2-7	TGTGCCAGCAGTTACTCGAATGGGAACTCCTACGAGCAGTACTTC	CASSYSNGNSYEQYF
TRBD1	-	TRBV7-9	TRBJ2-5	TGTGCCAGCAGCAAATCCGGGACAGAAGAGACCCAGTACTTC	CASSKSGTEETQYF
-	few	TRBV7-9	TRBJ2-7	TGTGCCAGCAGGGACTATAACTACGAGCAGTACTTC	CASRDYNYEQYF
-	many	TRBV2	TRBJ1-5	TGTGCCAGCAGTGGGGGGTGGAATCAGCCCCAGCATTTT	CASSGGWNQPQHF
TRBD1	many	TRBV28	TRBJ1-5	TGTGCCAGCAGTTTCGGGACAGGGGGGGACAATCAGCCCCAGCATTTT	CASSFGTGGDNQPQHF
-	few	TRBV28	TRBJ2-5	TGTGCCAGCAGTTTGTCCGCCAGCACCGAGACCCAGTACTTC	CASSLSASTETQYF
-	many	TRBV5-1	TRBJ2-1	TGCGCCAGCAGCTTGGCCAGCAGGGTTGCCTACAATGAGCAGTTCTTC	CASSLASRVAYNEQFF